This T cell receptor beta chain emerged from a study of shared clonotypes between healthy human individuals. Whole-study context: Donors, aged 18 to 49, were a couple of women and a few men.

Germline values: CDR1 LNHDA, CDR2 SQIVND (reference sequence). This CDR3 comprises 13 residues. V lost 6 bases to trimming and J lost 1 base, with 9 bases between them. Amplification in unsorted PBMC replicate PCRs started from around 330 ng DNA, which equals tens of thousands of T cell genomes. This table comes from immunoSEQ multiplex PCR, and its TCRdb copy is limited to in-frame clones, with some not included. Counted here are 400,000 to 600,000 clones, approximately 79% occurring once; the ten biggest clones make up around an eighth. Specimen: PBMCs. The sequence was obtained from a woman aged 40 to 50 in good health. Some clones in this sample may be carry-over from other donors' samples. J is TRBJ1-1 and V is TRBV19, with a possible D match to TRBD1 (6 bases). The chain's CDR3 is CASSGTQNTEAFF. The CDR3 bases are TGTGCCAGTAGCGGGACACAGAACACTGAAGCTTTCTTT. Based on the CDR3 plus reference TRBV19 and TRBJ1-1, the full variable domain is DGGITQSPKYLFRKEGQNVTLSCEQNLNHDAMYWYRQDPGQGLRLIYYSQIVNDFQKGDIAEGYSVSREKKESFPLTVTSAQKNPTAFYLCASSGTQNTEAFFGQGTRLTVV.